This record covers a single T cell receptor beta chain. What it binds is not known. In preparing the TRB cDNA libraries, 5' RACE with UMI labels was used. TCRdb reprocessed the 5' RACE reads, keeping one entry per CDR3 protein, no DNA. The sample table sets out some 85,000 distinct CDR3 sequences. The germline CDR1 and CDR2 sequences are SQVTM and ANQGSEA. The CDR3 totals 14 residues. The sample belongs to a study of CXCR3-negative and CXCR3-positive naive CD8 T cells. Study conclusions and caveats: When CXCR3-positive naive cells were set against CXCR3-negative naive cells, the former had more hydrophobic TRB CDR3s. Similar levels of surface CD5 were seen between naive subsets; TCR strength was inferred from TRB CDR3 properties. Naive CXCR3-negative and CXCR3-positive cells had similar TRBV-TRBJ usage; memory differed. Relative to memory CD8+ cells, whose diversity was much lower, both naive subsets had comparably high diversity.

Sequencing was done on a sample of naive CXCR3+ CD8+ T cells from blood. As to subset: CD45RO-CCR7+CD27+CD95- naive CD8+ T cells expressing CXCR3 (TNR3+). The rearrangement joins TRBV29-1 to TRBJ1-4. This clonotype was obtained from a human donor in good health. Some clones in this sample may be carry-over from other donors' samples. CDR3 sequence reads: CSVRREGLGEKLFF. The whole variable domain, filled in from reference TRBV29-1 and TRBJ1-4, reads SAVISQKPSRDICQRGTSLTIQCQVDSQVTMMFWYRQQPGQSLTLIATANQGSEATYESGFVIDKFPISRPNLTFSTLTVSNMSPEDSSIYLCSVRREGLGEKLFFGSGTQLSVL.